One T cell receptor (beta chain) is described in this entry. Its matching antigen is unknown. This sample stems from a study of cytomegalovirus exposure and HLA in healthy donors. General study findings and limits: Most TCR sequences showed up rarely, but some public TCRs showed up in many donors.

The PCR had 60 Vbeta and 13 Jbeta primers. Produced via immunoSEQ multiplex PCR; TCRdb's table is partial and in-frame only. Of 150,000 to 200,000 clones listed, 70% to 80% are singletons. This sequence was found in a woman aged 60-75 years in good health and CMV-seropositive. Sequencing input: PBMCs.

CDR3 protein: CAISPSAGALGEQYF. The CDR3 coding sequence is TGTGCCATCAGCCCCTCAGCGGGGGCCCTCGGGGAGCAGTACTTC. This chain joins TRBV10-3 and TRBJ2-7, with 8 bases matching TRBD2. The CDR3 sequence is 15 residues long. The V segment lost 6 bases and the J segment 7 bases; nucleotides outside the gene matches: 14. The germline CDR1 and CDR2 sequences are ENHRY and SYGVKD.